This section outlines one TCR beta chain sequence together with its context. Its antigen remains unknown. This CDR3 is 15 amino acids long. Deletions cut 4 bases from V and 7 bases from J, with 16 bases between. Per germline, CDR1 SEHNR and CDR2 FQNEAQ (reference sequence). The PCR used 60 Vbeta and 13 Jbeta primers. The repertoire was sequenced with immunoSEQ multiplex PCR; TCRdb's copy has only in-frame clones and lacks some. The sample yields over 200,000 clones, around 76% seen once. The data are from a study of cytomegalovirus exposure and HLA in healthy donors. Overall study context: For the approximately 390 genotyped donors, 65% to 90% fell within the Caucasian-associated ancestry cluster.

Study results and caveats: A cluster of highly shared sequence variants was likely a sequencing artifact. Being productive about 87% or about 30% of the time was typical of most TCR beta V segments in an earlier analysis. After further analysis at a later stage, 16,951 TCR beta sequences were associated with HLA alleles at 0.05 false discovery rate.

The chain carries TRBV7-9 and TRBJ1-4; a possible D gene is TRBD1 (6 bases). The receptor's source is a woman aged 40 to 50 in good health and CMV-seropositive. The sequenced sample consisted of PBMCs. CDR3 protein: CASSSLTGSGEKLFF. The DNA of the CDR3 is TGTGCCAGCAGCTCATTGACAGGATCCGGTGAAAAACTGTTTTTT.